The 30 T cell receptor beta chains below all came from one sample that was sequenced in a study of blood T cell repertoires in COVID-19. TCRdb's table, derived via immunoSEQ multiplex PCR, lists solely in-frame clones and lacks some. The sample contains fewer than 70,000 clones, about 90% of which appear only once. The specimen sequenced was peripheral blood. The receptors shown here come from a man in his forties with COVID-19, enrolled during active disease.

CDR3 coding DNA: TGTGCCAGCTCCAAGCAAGGACAGAGCACAGATACGCAGTATTTT. It is translated as CASSKQGQSTDTQYF. V usage is TRBV2 and J usage is TRBJ2-3; weak D call: TRBD1 (6 bases). The CDR3 contains 15 residues. V was cut by 8 bases and J by 0 bases, with 15 bases left in between. CDR1 and CDR2 (germline): SNHLY, FYNNEI. The full variable domain, with the rest looked up from reference TRBV2 and TRBJ2-3, is EPEVTQTPSHQVTQMGQEVILRCVPISNHLYFYWYRQILGQKVEFLVSFYNNEISEKSEIFDDQFSVERPDGSNFTLKIRSTKLEDSAMYFCASSKQGQSTDTQYFGPGTRLTVL.

The V gene is TRBV5-1, the J gene TRBJ1-1; D is ambiguous. CDR1 is SGHRS and CDR2 is YFSETQ in the germline V gene. With 5 bases removed from V and 3 bases from J, the gap between germline ends came to 11 bases. The CDR3 loop spans 13 amino acids. CDR3 protein: CASRELEDTEAFF. In DNA, the CDR3 is TGCGCCAGCAGAGAGCTGGAGGACACTGAAGCTTTCTTT.

This chain uses TRBV28 with TRBJ1-4, with TRBD1 as a possible D gene (5 bases). The CDR3 is 14 amino acids. The V gene's germline CDR1 is MDHEN and CDR2 SYDVKM. The ends were cut back, 2 bases at V and 8 bases at J, with 12 bases in the middle. The DNA of the CDR3 is TGTGCCAGCAGTTTAAGTCAGGGAAGGGAAAAACTGTTTTTT. Its translation is CASSLSQGREKLFF.

The V gene is TRBV20-1, the J gene TRBJ2-5; unclear D gene. The CDR3 consists of 17 residues. The germline CDR1 and CDR2 sequences are DFQATT and SNEGSKA (reference sequence). The V end was cut by 3 bases, the J end by 2 bases, with 22 bases between. DNA of the CDR3: TGCAGTGCTAGTCCCACCGCCTCAACCCGGAGACAAGAGACCCAGTACTTC. Translating it yields CSASPTASTRRQETQYF.

The chain has TRBV7-9 and TRBJ2-2; 9 nucleotides align to TRBD1. With 6 bases clipped from V and 4 bases from J, the junction kept 6 bases outside the gene matches. Germline V CDR1 and CDR2: SEHNR, FQNEAQ (reference sequence). CDR3 length: 15 amino acids. The CDR3 reads CASSSQGAGTGELFF. CDR3 DNA sequence: TGTGCCAGCAGTTCACAGGGGGCCGGCACCGGGGAGCTGTTTTTT.

V is TRBV4-2 and J is TRBJ2-3, with 8 bases fitting TRBD1. Germline V gene sequence: CDR1 LGHNA, CDR2 YNFKEQ. With 3 bases clipped from V and 2 bases from J, the junction kept 7 bases outside the gene matches. The length of the CDR3 is 16 residues. The CDR3, as DNA: TGTGCCAGCAGCCAGCCCGGGACAGGACCCACAGATACGCAGTATTTT. Translation: CASSQPGTGPTDTQYF.

The J gene is TRBJ1-6, the V gene TRBV3-1 (or the pseudogene TRBV3-2); D not certain. Germline values: CDR1 LGHDT, CDR2 YNNKEL (reference sequence). V was pared by 4 bases and J by 6 bases, with 13 bases between. The CDR3 has 15 amino acids. CDR3 DNA sequence: TGTGCCAGCAGCCTGGAGACGTCAAGTAATTCACCCCTCCACTTT. Its protein product is CASSLETSSNSPLHF.

This clone was observed a single time. The chain carries TRBV3-1 (or the pseudogene TRBV3-2) and TRBJ2-1; 10 bases agree with TRBD2. Per germline, CDR1 LGHDT and CDR2 YNNKEL (reference sequence). This CDR3 has 16 amino acids. The V gene end was trimmed by 1 base and the J gene end by 1 base; junction bases not matched to a gene: 1. DNA for the CDR3: TGTGCCAGCAGCCAAGGTAGCGGGGGGTCCTACAATGAGCAGTTCTTC. As protein: CASSQGSGGSYNEQFF.

In this sample, this clone turned up once. CDR3 residues: CAWTRGDSAPGSPLHF. As DNA, the CDR3 is TGTGCCTGGACTAGAGGGGACTCAGCTCCGGGTTCACCCCTCCACTTT. The gene calls are TRBV30 and TRBJ1-6; tentatively, D is TRBD1 (5 bases). This CDR3 region has 16 residues. Looked up from germline, CDR1 is GTSNPN and CDR2 is SVGIG (reference sequence). Trimming shortened V by 4 bases and J by 9 bases, and 22 bases separated the two germline ends.

The rearrangement joins TRBV3-1 (or the pseudogene TRBV3-2) to TRBJ2-1; D is possibly TRBD2 (6 bases). Germline V gives CDR1 LGHDT, CDR2 YNNKEL (reference sequence). The CDR3 has 14 residues. The V end lost 2 bases, the J end lost 2 bases, and 7 bases lay between the germline ends. CDR3 DNA sequence: TGTGCCAGCAGCCAACGGGGGACCTACAATGAGCAGTTCTTC. This codes for CASSQRGTYNEQFF.

The chain is built from TRBV7-2 and TRBJ1-6; D may be TRBD1 (5 bases). The V end lost 1 base, the J end lost 11 bases, and 18 bases lay between the germline ends. The CDR3 length is 16 residues. CDR1 is SGHTA, CDR2 FQGNSA, per germline. The CDR3 region is CASSLESGHRGAPLHF. CDR3 bases: TGTGCCAGCAGCTTAGAGAGTGGGCACCGGGGGGCACCCCTCCACTTT. Full variable domain (remainder filled in from reference TRBV7-2 and TRBJ1-6): GAGVSQSPSNKVTEKGKDVELRCDPISGHTALYWYRQSLGQGLEFLIYFQGNSAPDKSGLPSDRFSAERTGGSVSTLTIQRTQQEDSAVYLCASSLESGHRGAPLHFGNGTRLTVT.

This chain connects TRBV5-1 to TRBJ2-7; a weak D match, TRBD2 (6 bases). Trimming stripped 4 bases from V and 3 bases from J, with 11 bases between. The CDR3 totals 13 residues. Germline assignment: CDR1 SGHRS and CDR2 YFSETQ. The DNA of the CDR3 is TGCGCCAGCAGCCTGGGGACTGGCTACGAGCAGTACTTC. This codes for CASSLGTGYEQYF.

The chain has TRBV7-9 and TRBJ1-2; the match to TRBD1 covers 7 bases. V trimming: 5 bases; J trimming: 0 bases; junction bases outside the gene matches: 6. Germline V gene lookup returns CDR1 SEHNR and CDR2 FQNEAQ (reference sequence). The CDR3 consists of 15 residues. CDR3 nucleotides: TGTGCCAGCAGCCGGGGACAGATCACTAACTATGGCTACACCTTC. The encoded protein is CASSRGQITNYGYTF.

This rearrangement joins TRBV11-3 to TRBJ2-2; TRBD1 agrees at 7 bases. This CDR3 is 15 amino acids long. Germline-derived CDR1 and CDR2 are SGHNT and YENEEA. The ends lost 5 bases at V and 0 bases at J; junction bases unmatched: 3. The CDR3 DNA is TGTGCCAGCAGCCCCGGGACAGCGAACACCGGGGAGCTGTTTTTT. Amino acid sequence: CASSPGTANTGELFF.

The chain uses TRBV4-1 and TRBJ2-1, with TRBD2 matching 8 bases. Germline V gene data show CDR1 as MGHRA and CDR2 as YSYEKL. The CDR3 extends over 17 amino acids. The V and J ends lost 0 bases and 0 bases, in that order; junction bases with no gene match: 4. This CDR3 is CASSQETGGASYNEQFF. The CDR3 DNA reads as TGCGCCAGCAGCCAAGAGACCGGGGGGGCCTCCTACAATGAGCAGTTCTTC.

The chain employs TRBV28 and TRBJ1-2, with D unresolved. CDR1 and CDR2 (germline): MDHEN, SYDVKM. The CDR3 sequence is 11 residues long. The V and J ends lost 6 bases and 5 bases respectively, with 7 bases between them. The CDR3 here is CASSPGYGYTF. DNA for the CDR3: TGTGCCAGCAGCCCGGGGTATGGCTACACCTTC.

The chain combines TRBV10-3 with TRBJ1-3; the D gene is possibly TRBD1 (6 bases). The CDR3 runs 13 residues. Trimming took off 5 bases at V and 4 bases at J, with 9 bases between the two ends. Germline V gene data show CDR1 as ENHRY and CDR2 as SYGVKD. CDR3 sequence: CAISSGEGNTIYF. CDR3 DNA: TGTGCCATCAGTTCAGGGGAAGGAAACACCATATATTTT.

V is TRBV14 and J is TRBJ2-5; TRBD1 aligns across 8 bases. After removal of 5 bases from V and 7 bases from J, the junction contained 6 bases not matched to a gene. This CDR3 contains 13 residues. The V gene's germline CDR1 is SGHDN and CDR2 FVKESK. In nucleotides, the CDR3 is TGTGCCAGCAGCTTGCAGGGGGCGGGGACCCAGTACTTC. Its protein is CASSLQGAGTQYF.

The chain recombines TRBV6-5 with TRBJ1-3; 7 bases map to TRBD1. V trimming: 6 bases; J trimming: 8 bases; junction bases outside the gene matches: 13. Germline-derived CDR1 and CDR2 are MNHEY and SVGAGI. The CDR3 has 15 amino acids. CDR3 sequence (DNA): TGTGCCAGCAGACAACATGCGACAGGGACGGACACCATATATTTT. It yields the protein CASRQHATGTDTIYF.

This chain uses TRBV2 with TRBJ1-5; unclear D gene. V was cut by 3 bases and J by 0 bases, with 6 bases left in between. The CDR3 is 14 amino acids. The V gene's germline CDR1 is SNHLY and CDR2 FYNNEI. The CDR3 protein is CASSDANSNQPQHF. In DNA, the CDR3 is TGTGCCAGCAGTGACGCGAATAGCAATCAGCCCCAGCATTTT.

This clone appeared a few times. The sample holds other DNA sequences that translate to the same CDR3. The CDR3 region is CASSSSYEQYF. CDR3 coding DNA: TGTGCCAGCAGCAGCTCCTACGAGCAGTACTTC. The V gene is TRBV28, the J gene TRBJ2-7; D is unclear. CDR3 size: 11 residues. Germline lookup yields CDR1 MDHEN and CDR2 SYDVKM. With 6 bases removed from V and 0 bases from J, the gap between germline ends came to 3 bases.

The chain employs TRBV6-5 and TRBJ2-5; 7 bases align to TRBD2. Germline V lookup: CDR1 MNHEY, CDR2 SVGAGI. V lost 8 bases and J lost 5; bases outside the gene matches: 5. This CDR3 has 12 amino acids. The CDR3 loop reads CASGEGLETQYF. CDR3 nucleotides: TGTGCCAGCGGGGAGGGGCTCGAGACCCAGTACTTC.

The rearrangement links TRBV2 to TRBJ1-2; 9 bases align to TRBD1. Germline V lookup: CDR1 SNHLY, CDR2 FYNNEI. V gave up 6 bases and J gave up 2 bases; unmatched junction bases: 19. The CDR3 sequence is 19 residues long. CDR3 loop: CASSAPEGQGNPGNYGYTF. The CDR3 DNA reads TGTGCCAGCAGCGCCCCGGAAGGACAGGGGAACCCTGGCAACTATGGCTACACCTTC.

The CDR3 is CASSFRQGVDYGYTF. CDR3 bases: TGTGCCAGCAGTTTTAGACAGGGTGTGGACTATGGCTACACCTTC. This rearrangement joins TRBV2 to TRBJ1-2; 7 nucleotides match TRBD1. Trimming removed 5 bases from V and 3 bases from J; junction bases left unmatched: 9. In germline, CDR1 is SNHLY, CDR2 FYNNEI. The CDR3 is 15 amino acids.

This clone was seen just once. The CDR3 nucleotides are TGTGCCAGCACCACCGGGGGGCCGAATCAGCCCCAGCATTTT. Protein product: CASTTGGPNQPQHF. The chain combines TRBV6-5 with TRBJ1-5; weak D call: TRBD1 (6 bases). V lost 7 bases and J 4 bases, leaving 14 bases between the germline ends. This CDR3 has 14 residues. CDR1 MNHEY and CDR2 SVGAGI come from the germline V gene.

CDR3 protein: CASSVRGDSYNEQFF. The CDR3 nucleotides read TGTGCCAGCAGCGTTCGGGGGGATTCCTACAATGAGCAGTTCTTC. This sequence joins TRBV9 and TRBJ2-1; 7 positions agree with TRBD2. This CDR3 is 15 amino acids long. Germline values: CDR1 SGDLS, CDR2 YYNGEE. V dropped 2 bases and J dropped 1; count of bases not matched to a gene: 3.

V gene TRBV5-1 combines with J gene TRBJ2-5, with 10 bases lining up with TRBD1. From germline, CDR1 is SGHRS and CDR2 YFSETQ. CDR3 length equals 14 residues. V gave up 5 bases and J gave up 3 bases; unmatched junction bases: 4. CDR3 in amino acids: CASRATGGEETQYF. Written as DNA, the CDR3 is TGCGCCAGCAGGGCGACAGGGGGCGAAGAGACCCAGTACTTC.

This clone was found once. This chain links TRBV7-5 with TRBJ2-3; the D segment call TRBD2 is taken from the table without a DNA check. TRBV7-5 constitutes a pseudogene. The CDR3 extends over 15 amino acids. In DNA form, the CDR3 reads TGTGTCAGAAGCTTAAGCGGGACTTGTACAGATACGCAGTATTTT. It specifies CVRSLSGTCTDTQYF.

This clone has only one observation. The chain carries TRBV5-4 and TRBJ2-1; D unresolved. The CDR3 sequence is 11 residues long. Germline V gives CDR1 SGHNT, CDR2 YYREEE (reference sequence). Trimming removed 4 bases from V and 9 bases from J, with 8 bases in between. CDR3 residues: CASSLRGEQFF. The CDR3 DNA reads TGTGCCAGCAGCCTGAGAGGTGAGCAGTTCTTC. Variable domain in full (rest from reference TRBV5-4 and TRBJ2-1): ETGVTQSPTHLIKTRGQQVTLRCSSQSGHNTVSWYQQALGQGPQFIFQYYREEENGRGNFPPRFSGLQFPNYSSELNVNALELDDSALYLCASSLRGEQFFGPGTRLTVL.

V is TRBV29-1 and J is TRBJ1-1; D is ambiguous. The germline gives CDR1 SQVTM, CDR2 ANQGSEA. The V end lost 6 bases, the J end lost 4 bases, and 12 bases lay between the germline ends. CDR3 length: 12 residues. As DNA, the CDR3 is TGCAGCGTCGATATTCATAGCACTGAAGCTTTCTTT. Its protein is CSVDIHSTEAFF.